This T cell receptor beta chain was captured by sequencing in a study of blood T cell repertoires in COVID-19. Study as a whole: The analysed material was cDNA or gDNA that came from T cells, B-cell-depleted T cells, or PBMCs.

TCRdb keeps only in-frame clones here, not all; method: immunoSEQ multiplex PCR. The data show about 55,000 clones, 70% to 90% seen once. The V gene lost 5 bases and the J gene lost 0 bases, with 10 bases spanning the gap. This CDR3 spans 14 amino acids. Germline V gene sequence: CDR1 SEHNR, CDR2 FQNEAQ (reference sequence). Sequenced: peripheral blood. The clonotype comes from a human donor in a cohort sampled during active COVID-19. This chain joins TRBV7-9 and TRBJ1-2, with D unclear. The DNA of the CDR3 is TGTGCCAGCAGCCCCTCTGCGCCTAACTATGGCTACACCTTC. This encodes CASSPSAPNYGYTF.